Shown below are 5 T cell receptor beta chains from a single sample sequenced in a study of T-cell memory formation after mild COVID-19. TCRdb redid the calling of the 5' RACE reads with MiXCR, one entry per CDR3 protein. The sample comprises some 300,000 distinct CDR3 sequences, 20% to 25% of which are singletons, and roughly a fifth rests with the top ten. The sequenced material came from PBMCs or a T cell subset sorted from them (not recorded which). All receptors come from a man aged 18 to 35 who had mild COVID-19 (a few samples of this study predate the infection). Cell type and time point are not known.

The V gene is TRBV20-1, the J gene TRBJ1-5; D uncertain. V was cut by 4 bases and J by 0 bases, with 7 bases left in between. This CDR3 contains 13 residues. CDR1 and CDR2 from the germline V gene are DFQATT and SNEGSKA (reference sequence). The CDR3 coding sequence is TGCAGTGCTATTGGGGATAGCAATCAGCCCCAGCATTTT. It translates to CSAIGDSNQPQHF.

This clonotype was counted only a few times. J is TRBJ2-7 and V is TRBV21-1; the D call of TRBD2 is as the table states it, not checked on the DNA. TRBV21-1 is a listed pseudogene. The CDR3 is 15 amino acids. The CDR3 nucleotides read TGTGCCAGCAGCAAAGGAGGAGGATTTCGCTACGAGCAGTACGTC. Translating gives CASSKGGGFRYEQYV.

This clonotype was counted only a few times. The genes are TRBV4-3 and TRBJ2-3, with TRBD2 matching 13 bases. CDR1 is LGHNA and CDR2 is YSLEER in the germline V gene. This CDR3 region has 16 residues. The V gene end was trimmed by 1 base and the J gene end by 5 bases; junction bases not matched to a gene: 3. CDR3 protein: CASSQGTSGGGDTQYF. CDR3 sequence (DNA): TGCGCCAGCAGCCAAGGGACTAGCGGGGGTGGAGATACGCAGTATTTT.

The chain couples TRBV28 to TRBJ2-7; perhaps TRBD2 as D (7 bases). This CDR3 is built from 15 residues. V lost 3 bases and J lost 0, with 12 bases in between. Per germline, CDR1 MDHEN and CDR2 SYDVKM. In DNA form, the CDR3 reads TGTGCCAGCAGTTTTACGGGGGGCCCCTCCTACGAGCAGTACGTC. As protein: CASSFTGGPSYEQYV.

The CDR3 DNA is TGCAGTGCTACACAGGGGGGACTTTCACCCCTCCACTTT. Protein: CSATQGGLSPLHF. The chain is built from TRBV20-1 and TRBJ1-6; 8 bases fit TRBD1. The CDR3 is 13 amino acids. Germline V gene data show CDR1 as DFQATT and CDR2 as SNEGSKA (reference sequence). V lost 4 bases and J lost 9; bases outside the gene matches: 5.